Listed below are T cell receptor beta chains from one sample, sequenced in a study of shared clonotypes between healthy human individuals. This table comes from immunoSEQ multiplex PCR, and its TCRdb copy is limited to in-frame clones, with some not included. Among 2 million to 2.5 million clones listed, under 95% were seen once. What was sequenced was naive CD4+ T cells from PBMCs. The receptors here all came from a man between 18 and 35 years old in good health. Some clones in this sample may be carry-over from other donors' samples. CDR3s include the opening cysteine and the closing phenylalanine or tryptophan. A D gene is named only where the DNA matches it firmly. A row's size may be missing; if present it is once, few, many or a size class.

v_gene	len	j_gene	d_gene	abundance	CDR3aa	CDR3nt
TRBV28	12	TRBJ1-5	.	.	CATKRGTRPQHF	TGTGCCACCAAAAGAGGCACAAGGCCCCAGCATTTT
TRBV6-1	13	TRBJ1-2	.	once	CASSDGSGSGYTF	TGTGCCAGCAGTGATGGAAGCGGCAGTGGCTACACCTTC
TRBV5-8	14	TRBJ2-5	TRBD1	.	CASNPGQGLETQYF	TGTGCCAGCAATCCGGGACAGGGTCTCGAGACCCAGTACTTC
TRBV5-4	17	TRBJ2-3	TRBD2	.	CASSLKLAGSSTDTQYF	TGTGCCAGCAGCTTGAAGCTAGCGGGATCTAGCACAGATACGCAGTATTTT
TRBV5-1	15	TRBJ2-2	.	.	CASSSQGPNTGELFF	TGCGCCAGCAGCTCACAGGGCCCGAACACCGGGGAGCTGTTTTTT
TRBV27	17	TRBJ2-6	.	.	CATMRGVTISGANVLTF	TGTGCCACCATGAGGGGGGTTACTATCTCTGGGGCCAACGTCCTGACTTTC
TRBV28	14	TRBJ1-5	.	.	CATSSGQNNQPQHF	TGTGCCACCTCTTCCGGACAGAACAATCAGCCCCAGCATTTT
TRBV7-3	13	TRBJ2-2	.	once	CASSSRLSGELFF	TGTGCCAGCAGCTCCAGGTTATCCGGGGAGCTGTTTTTT
TRBV7-9	13	TRBJ1-1	.	.	CASSFGRGSEAFF	TGTGCCAGCAGCTTTGGGAGGGGTTCTGAAGCTTTCTTT
TRBV29-1	14	TRBJ1-1	.	once	CSVERRVLNTEAFF	TGCAGCGTTGAAAGGAGGGTCTTGAACACTGAAGCTTTCTTT
TRBV28	14	TRBJ1-1	.	.	CASSLHGPGTEAFF	TGTGCCAGCAGTTTACACGGTCCGGGCACTGAAGCTTTCTTT
TRBV28	13	TRBJ2-1	TRBD2	.	CATGLALPNEQFF	TGTGCCACGGGACTAGCTCTACCCAATGAGCAGTTCTTC
TRBV15	14	TRBJ1-1	.	.	CATSRVYGSGEAFF	TGTGCCACCAGCAGAGTATATGGGTCAGGTGAAGCTTTCTTT
TRBV7-3	17	TRBJ2-3	TRBD1	.	CASSLTGTGGNTDTQYF	TGTGCCAGCAGCTTGACCGGGACAGGGGGCAACACAGATACGCAGTATTTT
TRBV9	16	TRBJ2-1	.	.	CASSVVGESSYNEQFF	TGTGCCAGCAGCGTAGTGGGGGAGAGCTCCTACAATGAGCAGTTCTTC
TRBV5-1	14	TRBJ1-1	.	.	CASSLFVGHTEAFF	TGCGCCAGCAGCTTGTTTGTCGGGCACACTGAAGCTTTCTTT
TRBV5-1	14	TRBJ2-2	.	.	CASSLALLDGELFF	TGCGCCAGCAGCTTGGCGTTATTGGACGGGGAGCTGTTTTTT
TRBV19	17	TRBJ1-1	TRBD1	once	CASSSLSESRGLSEAFF	TGTGCCAGTAGTTCACTATCGGAATCCAGGGGGCTATCCGAAGCTTTCTTT
TRBV25-1	15	TRBJ1-2	.	.	CASSDLLGVMGGYTF	TGTGCCAGCAGTGACCTGCTCGGGGTTATGGGTGGCTACACCTTC
TRBV6-6	12	TRBJ2-2	.	.	CASSYRAGELFF	TGTGCCAGCAGTTACAGGGCCGGGGAGCTGTTTTTT
TRBV7-2	14	TRBJ2-7	.	.	CASSLINSYYEQYF	TGTGCCAGCAGCTTAATCAACAGCTACTACGAGCAGTACTTC
TRBV7-2	14	TRBJ2-5	.	once	CASSLVWTQETQYF	TGTGCCAGCAGCTTAGTTTGGACACAAGAGACCCAGTACTTC
TRBV28	16	TRBJ2-1	.	.	CASSPGGANSYNEQFF	TGTGCCAGCAGCCCTGGGGGGGCCAACTCCTACAATGAGCAGTTCTTC
TRBV6-1	11	TRBJ2-1	TRBD2	.	CASVLGTRQFF	TGTGCCAGCGTTCTGGGGACTAGGCAGTTCTTC